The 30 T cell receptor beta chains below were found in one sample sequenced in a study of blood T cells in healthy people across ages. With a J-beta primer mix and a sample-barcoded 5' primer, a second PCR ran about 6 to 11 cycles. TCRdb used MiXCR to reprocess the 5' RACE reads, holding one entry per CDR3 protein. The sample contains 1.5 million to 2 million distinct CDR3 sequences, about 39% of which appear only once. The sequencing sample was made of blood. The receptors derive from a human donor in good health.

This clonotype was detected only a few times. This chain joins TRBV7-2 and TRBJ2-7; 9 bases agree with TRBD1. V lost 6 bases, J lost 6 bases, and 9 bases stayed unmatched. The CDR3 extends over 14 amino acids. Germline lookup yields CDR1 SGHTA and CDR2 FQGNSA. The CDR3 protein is CASRPTGGAGEQYF. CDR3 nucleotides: TGTGCCAGCAGACCTACAGGGGGCGCGGGCGAGCAGTACTTC.

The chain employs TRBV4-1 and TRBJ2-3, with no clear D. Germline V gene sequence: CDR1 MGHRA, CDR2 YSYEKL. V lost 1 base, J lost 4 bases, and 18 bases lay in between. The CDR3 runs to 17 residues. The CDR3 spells CASSQGRVISVADTQYF. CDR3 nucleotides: TGCGCCAGCAGCCAAGGAAGGGTTATCAGTGTGGCAGATACGCAGTATTTT.

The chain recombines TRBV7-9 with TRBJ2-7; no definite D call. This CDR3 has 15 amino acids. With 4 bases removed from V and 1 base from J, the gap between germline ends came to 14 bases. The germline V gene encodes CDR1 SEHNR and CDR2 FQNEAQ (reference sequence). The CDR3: CASSSSFAESYEQYF. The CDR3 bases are TGTGCCAGCAGCTCATCCTTTGCGGAGTCCTACGAGCAGTACTTC.

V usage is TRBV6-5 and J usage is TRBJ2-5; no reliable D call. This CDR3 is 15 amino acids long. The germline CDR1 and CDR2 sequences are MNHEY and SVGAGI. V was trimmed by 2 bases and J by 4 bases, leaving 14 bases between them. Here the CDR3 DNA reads TGTGCCAGCAGTTACCGACACCCCCCAGGAGAGACCCAGTACTTC. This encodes CASSYRHPPGETQYF.

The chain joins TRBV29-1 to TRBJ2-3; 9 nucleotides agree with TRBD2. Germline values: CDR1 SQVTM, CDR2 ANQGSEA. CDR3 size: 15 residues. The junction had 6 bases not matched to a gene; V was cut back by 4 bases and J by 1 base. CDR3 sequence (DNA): TGCAGCGTTGTTGGGGAGCGGGGGGGCACAGATACGCAGTATTTT. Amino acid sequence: CSVVGERGGTDTQYF.

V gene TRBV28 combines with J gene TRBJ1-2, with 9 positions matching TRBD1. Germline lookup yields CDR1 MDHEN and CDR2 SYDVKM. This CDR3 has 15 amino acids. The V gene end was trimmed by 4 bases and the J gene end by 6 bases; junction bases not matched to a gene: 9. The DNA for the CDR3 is TGTGCCAGCAGTTCCCTCCCCCGGGACAGGGATGGCTACACCTTC. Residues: CASSSLPRDRDGYTF.

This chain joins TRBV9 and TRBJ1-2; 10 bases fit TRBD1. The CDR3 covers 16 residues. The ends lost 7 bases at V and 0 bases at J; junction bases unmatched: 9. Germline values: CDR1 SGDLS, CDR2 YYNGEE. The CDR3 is CASGIPGQGANYGYTF. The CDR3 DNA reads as TGTGCCAGCGGCATTCCAGGACAGGGGGCTAACTATGGCTACACCTTC.

This chain's CDR3 is CASSLDWWETQYF. The CDR3 region has the DNA TGTGCCAGCAGCTTAGATTGGTGGGAGACCCAGTACTTC. This chain uses TRBV7-2 with TRBJ2-7; D is unresolved. With the DNA end fitting TRBJ2-5 better, the J assignment may be wrong. The CDR3 covers 13 residues. Per the germline V gene, CDR1 is SGHTA and CDR2 is FQGNSA.

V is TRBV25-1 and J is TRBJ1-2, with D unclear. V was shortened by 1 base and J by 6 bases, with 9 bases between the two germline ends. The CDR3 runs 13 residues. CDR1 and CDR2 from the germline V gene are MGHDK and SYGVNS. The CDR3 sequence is CASSESRGHGYTF. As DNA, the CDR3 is TGTGCCAGCAGTGAATCAAGAGGGCATGGCTACACCTTC.

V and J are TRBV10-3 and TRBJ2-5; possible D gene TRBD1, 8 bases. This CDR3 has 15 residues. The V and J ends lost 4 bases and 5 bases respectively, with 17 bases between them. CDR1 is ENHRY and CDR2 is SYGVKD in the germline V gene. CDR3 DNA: TGTGCCATCAGTGTTACAGGGGGGGGCGAGGAGACCCAGTACTTC. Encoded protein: CAISVTGGGEETQYF.

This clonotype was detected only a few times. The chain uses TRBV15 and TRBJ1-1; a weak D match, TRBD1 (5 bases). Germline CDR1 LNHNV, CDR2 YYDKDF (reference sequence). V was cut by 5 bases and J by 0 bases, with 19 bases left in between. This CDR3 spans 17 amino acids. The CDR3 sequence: CATSPLPAGPLNTEAFF. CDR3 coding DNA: TGTGCCACCAGCCCCCTCCCCGCAGGGCCTTTGAACACTGAAGCTTTCTTT.

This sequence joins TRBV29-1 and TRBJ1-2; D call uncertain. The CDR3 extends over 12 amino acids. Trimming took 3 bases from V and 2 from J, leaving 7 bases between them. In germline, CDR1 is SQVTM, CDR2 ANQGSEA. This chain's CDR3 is CSVEAPNYGYTF. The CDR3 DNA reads TGCAGCGTTGAGGCCCCAAACTATGGCTACACCTTC.

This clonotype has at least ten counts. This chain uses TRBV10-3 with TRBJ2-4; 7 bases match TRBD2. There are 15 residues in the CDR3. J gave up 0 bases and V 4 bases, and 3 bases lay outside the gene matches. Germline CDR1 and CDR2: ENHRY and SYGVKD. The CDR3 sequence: CAISGLAGAKNIQYF. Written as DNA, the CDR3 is TGTGCCATCAGTGGACTAGCTGGAGCCAAAAACATTCAGTACTTC.

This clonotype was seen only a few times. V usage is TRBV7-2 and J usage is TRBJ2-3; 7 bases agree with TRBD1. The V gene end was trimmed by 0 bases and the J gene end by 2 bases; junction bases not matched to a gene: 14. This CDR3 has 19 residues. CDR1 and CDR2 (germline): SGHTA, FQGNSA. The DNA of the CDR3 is TGTGCCAGCAGCTTAGCACCTCGGGACAGAATATTAAACACAGATACGCAGTATTTT. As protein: CASSLAPRDRILNTDTQYF.

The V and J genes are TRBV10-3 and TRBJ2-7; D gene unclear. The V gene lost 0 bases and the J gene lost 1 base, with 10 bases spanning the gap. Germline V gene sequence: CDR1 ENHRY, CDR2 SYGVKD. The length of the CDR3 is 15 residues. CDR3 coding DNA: TGTGCCATCAGTGAGTCGACGGGTCGATCCTACGAGCAGTACTTC. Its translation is CAISESTGRSYEQYF.

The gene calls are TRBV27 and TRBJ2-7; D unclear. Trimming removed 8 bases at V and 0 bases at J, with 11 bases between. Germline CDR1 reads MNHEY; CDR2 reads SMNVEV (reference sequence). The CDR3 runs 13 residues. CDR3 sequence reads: CASVSLLSYEQYF. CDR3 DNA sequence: TGTGCCAGCGTGTCGCTTCTCTCCTACGAGCAGTACTTC.

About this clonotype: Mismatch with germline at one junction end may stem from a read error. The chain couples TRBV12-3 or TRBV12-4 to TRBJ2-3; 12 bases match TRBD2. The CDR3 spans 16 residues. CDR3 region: CAGSDGLAGTTDTQYF. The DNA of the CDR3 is TGTGCCGGCAGTGATGGACTAGCGGGGACCACAGATACGCAGTATTTT.

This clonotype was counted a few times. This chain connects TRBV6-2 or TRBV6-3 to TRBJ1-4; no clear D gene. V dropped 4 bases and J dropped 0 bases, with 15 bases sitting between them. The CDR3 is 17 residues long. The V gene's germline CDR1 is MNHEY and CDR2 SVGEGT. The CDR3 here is CASSWESHGTTNEKLFF. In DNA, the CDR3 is TGTGCCAGCAGTTGGGAATCGCACGGAACAACTAATGAAAAACTGTTTTTT.

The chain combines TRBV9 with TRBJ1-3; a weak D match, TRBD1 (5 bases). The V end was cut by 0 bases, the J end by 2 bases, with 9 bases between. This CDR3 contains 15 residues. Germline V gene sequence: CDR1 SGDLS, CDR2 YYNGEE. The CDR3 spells CASSVEGGAGNTIYF. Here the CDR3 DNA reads TGTGCCAGCAGCGTAGAAGGAGGGGCTGGAAACACCATATATTTT.

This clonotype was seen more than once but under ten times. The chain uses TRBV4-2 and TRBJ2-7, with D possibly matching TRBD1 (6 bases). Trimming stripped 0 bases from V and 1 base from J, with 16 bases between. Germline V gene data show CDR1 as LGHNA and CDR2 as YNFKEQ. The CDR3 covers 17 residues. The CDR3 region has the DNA TGTGCCAGCAGCCAAGAAACCGATGGACAGTGGTCCTACGAGCAGTACTTC. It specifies CASSQETDGQWSYEQYF.

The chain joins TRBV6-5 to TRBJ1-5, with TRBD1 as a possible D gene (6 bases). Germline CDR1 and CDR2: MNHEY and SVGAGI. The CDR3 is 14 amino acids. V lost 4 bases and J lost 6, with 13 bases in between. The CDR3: CASSFNVQGQPQHF. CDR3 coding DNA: TGTGCCAGCAGTTTTAACGTACAGGGTCAGCCCCAGCATTTT.

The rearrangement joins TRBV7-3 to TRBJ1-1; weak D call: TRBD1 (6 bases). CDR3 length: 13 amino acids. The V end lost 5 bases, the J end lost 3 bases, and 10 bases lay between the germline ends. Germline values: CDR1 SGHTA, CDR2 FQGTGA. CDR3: CASSEGVDTEAFF. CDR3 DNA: TGTGCCAGCAGCGAGGGGGTTGACACTGAAGCTTTCTTT.

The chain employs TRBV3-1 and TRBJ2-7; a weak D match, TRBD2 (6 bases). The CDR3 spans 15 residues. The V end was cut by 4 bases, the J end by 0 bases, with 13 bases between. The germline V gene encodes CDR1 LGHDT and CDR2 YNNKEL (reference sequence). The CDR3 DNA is TGTGCCAGCAGCCGCCGGGACTCCCCCTCCTACGAGCAGTACTTC. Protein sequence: CASSRRDSPSYEQYF.

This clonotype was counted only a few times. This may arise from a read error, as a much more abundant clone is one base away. The CDR3 here is CSAREVRGDGNEQFF. Here the CDR3 DNA reads TGCAGTGCTAGAGAGGTGCGGGGGGACGGCAATGAGCAGTTCTTC. The V call is TRBV20-1, the J call TRBJ2-1, with 8 positions matching TRBD2. Trimming took 0 bases from V and 6 from J; bases not matched to a gene: 7. CDR1 is DFQATT, CDR2 SNEGSKA, per germline (reference sequence). The CDR3 is 15 residues long.

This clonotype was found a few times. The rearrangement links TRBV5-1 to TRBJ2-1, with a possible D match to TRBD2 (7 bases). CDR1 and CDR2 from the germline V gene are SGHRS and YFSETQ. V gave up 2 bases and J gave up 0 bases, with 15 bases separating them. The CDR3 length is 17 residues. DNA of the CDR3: TGCGCCAGCAGCTTCGGCCCCGGGGGGCGCTCCTACAATGAGCAGTTCTTC. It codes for CASSFGPGGRSYNEQFF.

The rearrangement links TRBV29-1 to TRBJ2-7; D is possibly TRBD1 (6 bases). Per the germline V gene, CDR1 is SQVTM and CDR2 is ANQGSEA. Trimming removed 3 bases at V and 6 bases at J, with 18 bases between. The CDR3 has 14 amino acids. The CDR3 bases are TGCAGCGTTGATCGCGACAGGAATATGCCCGAGCAGTACTTC. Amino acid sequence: CSVDRDRNMPEQYF.

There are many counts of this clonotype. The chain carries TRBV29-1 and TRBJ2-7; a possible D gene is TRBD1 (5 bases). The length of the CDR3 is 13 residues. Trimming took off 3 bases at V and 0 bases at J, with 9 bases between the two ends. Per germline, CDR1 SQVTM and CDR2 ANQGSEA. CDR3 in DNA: TGCAGCGTTGATATTCAGGGCTCCTACGAGCAGTACTTC. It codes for CSVDIQGSYEQYF.

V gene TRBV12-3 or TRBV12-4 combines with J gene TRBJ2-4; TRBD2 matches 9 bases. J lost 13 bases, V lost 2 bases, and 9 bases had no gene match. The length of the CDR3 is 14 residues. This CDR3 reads CASSLMRGGREQYF. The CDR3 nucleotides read TGTGCCAGCAGTTTAATGCGGGGGGGGAGGGAGCAGTACTTC.

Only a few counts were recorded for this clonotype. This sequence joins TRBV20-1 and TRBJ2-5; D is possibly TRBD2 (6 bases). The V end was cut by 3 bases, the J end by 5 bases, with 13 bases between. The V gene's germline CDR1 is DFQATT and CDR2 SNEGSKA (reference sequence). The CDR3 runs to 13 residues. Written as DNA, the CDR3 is TGCAGTGCTAGTAATACCGGGGGTGAGACCCAGTACTTC. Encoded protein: CSASNTGGETQYF.

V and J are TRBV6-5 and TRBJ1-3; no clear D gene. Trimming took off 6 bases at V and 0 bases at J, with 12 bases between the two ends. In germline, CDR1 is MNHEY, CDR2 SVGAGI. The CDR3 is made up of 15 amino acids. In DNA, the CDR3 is TGTGCCAGCAGACGGGCTCATCTCTCTGGAAACACCATATATTTT. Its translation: CASRRAHLSGNTIYF.